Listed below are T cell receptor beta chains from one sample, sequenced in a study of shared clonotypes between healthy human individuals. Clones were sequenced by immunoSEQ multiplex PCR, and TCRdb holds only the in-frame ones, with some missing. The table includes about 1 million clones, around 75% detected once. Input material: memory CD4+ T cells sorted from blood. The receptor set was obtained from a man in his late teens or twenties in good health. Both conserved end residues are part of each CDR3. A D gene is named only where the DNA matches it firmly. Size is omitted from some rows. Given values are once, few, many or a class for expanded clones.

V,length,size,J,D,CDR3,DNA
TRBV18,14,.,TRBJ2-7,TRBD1,CASSLGTGSYEQYF,TGTGCCAGCTCCCTGGGGACAGGGTCTTACGAGCAGTACTTC
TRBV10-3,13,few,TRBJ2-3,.,CAINQVPTDTQYF,TGTGCCATCAATCAGGTTCCCACAGATACGCAGTATTTT
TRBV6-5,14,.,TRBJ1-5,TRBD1,CASSPLQGAQPQHF,TGTGCCAGCAGTCCCCTGCAGGGGGCTCAGCCCCAGCATTTT
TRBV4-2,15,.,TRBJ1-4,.,CASSQERGQNEKLFF,TGTGCCAGCAGCCAAGAACGGGGGCAGAATGAAAAACTGTTTTTT
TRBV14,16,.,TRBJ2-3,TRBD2,CASSPRTSGGKGTQYF,TGTGCCAGCAGCCCTCGGACTAGCGGGGGTAAGGGAACGCAGTATTTT
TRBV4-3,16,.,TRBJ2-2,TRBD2,CASSLQASGNTGELFF,TGCGCCAGCAGCCTTCAAGCTAGCGGTAACACCGGGGAGCTGTTTTTT
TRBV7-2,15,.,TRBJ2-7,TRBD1,CASSARQGATYEQYF,TGTGCCAGCAGCGCAAGACAGGGGGCGACCTACGAGCAGTACTTC
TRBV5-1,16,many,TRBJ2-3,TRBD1,CASSLRGQGVRDTQYF,TGCGCCAGCAGCTTGAGGGGACAGGGGGTGAGAGATACGCAGTATTTT
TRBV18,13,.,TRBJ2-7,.,CASSPQSSYEQYF,TGTGCCAGCTCACCTCAGAGCTCCTACGAGCAGTACTTC
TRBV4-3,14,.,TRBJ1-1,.,CASSDVGVNTEAFF,TGCGCCAGCAGCGATGTTGGTGTGAACACTGAAGCTTTCTTT
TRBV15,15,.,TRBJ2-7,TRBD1,CATSRDRGSAYEQYF,TGTGCCACCAGCAGGGACAGGGGTTCGGCGTACGAGCAGTACTTC
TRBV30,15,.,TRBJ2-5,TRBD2,CAWSATGGPGGTQYF,TGTGCCTGGAGTGCCACGGGGGGGCCGGGTGGGACCCAGTACTTC
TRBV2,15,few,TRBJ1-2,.,CASTEREPDYYGYTF,TGTGCCAGCACCGAACGGGAGCCAGATTACTATGGCTACACCTTC
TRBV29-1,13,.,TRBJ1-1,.,CSVDSGLGTEAFF,TGCAGCGTTGACTCGGGGTTGGGCACTGAAGCTTTCTTT
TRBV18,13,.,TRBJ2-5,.,CASSPPPRETQYF,TGTGCCAGCTCGCCACCCCCAAGGGAGACCCAGTACTTC
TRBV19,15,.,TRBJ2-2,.,CASSSVPKNTGELFF,TGTGCCAGTAGCTCCGTTCCTAAGAACACCGGGGAGCTGTTTTTT
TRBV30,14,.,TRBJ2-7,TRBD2,CAWSVFGGGGEQYF,TGTGCCTGGAGTGTCTTCGGGGGGGGCGGTGAGCAGTACTTC
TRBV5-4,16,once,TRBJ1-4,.,CASSNRIGATNEKLFF,TGTGCCAGCAGCAACCGGATAGGGGCAACTAATGAAAAACTGTTTTTT
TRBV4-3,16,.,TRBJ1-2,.,CASSQDAVSANYGYTF,TGCGCCAGCAGCCAAGATGCAGTGTCGGCTAACTATGGCTACACCTTC
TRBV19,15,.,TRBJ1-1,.,CASSIGWTENTEAFF,TGTGCCAGTAGTATAGGATGGACAGAGAACACTGAAGCTTTCTTT
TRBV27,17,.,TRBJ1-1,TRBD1,CASSIHPGQLMNTEAFF,TGTGCCAGCAGTATACACCCGGGACAGCTTATGAACACTGAAGCTTTCTTT
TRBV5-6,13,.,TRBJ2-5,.,CASSHGKKAAQYF,TGTGCCAGCAGCCACGGGAAGAAAGCAGCCCAGTACTTC
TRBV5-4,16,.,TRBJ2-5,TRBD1,CASSPGQGAMFETQYF,TGTGCCAGCAGCCCCGGACAGGGGGCGATGTTTGAGACCCAGTACTTC
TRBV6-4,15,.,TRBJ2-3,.,CASSLQGLETDTQYF,TGTGCCAGCAGTCTACAGGGATTGGAAACAGATACGCAGTATTTT
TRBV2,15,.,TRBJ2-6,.,CASSDRPSGANVLTF,TGTGCCAGCAGTGACCGACCATCTGGGGCCAACGTCCTGACTTTC
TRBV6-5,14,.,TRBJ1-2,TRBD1,CASSSRQGYYGYTF,TGTGCCAGCAGTTCACGACAGGGGTACTATGGCTACACCTTC
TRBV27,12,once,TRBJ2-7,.,CASRWKSGEQYF,TGTGCCAGCCGTTGGAAGAGTGGAGAGCAGTACTTC
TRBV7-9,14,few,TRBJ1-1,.,CASSLSMLNTEAFF,TGTGCCAGCAGCTTAAGTATGTTGAACACTGAAGCTTTCTTT
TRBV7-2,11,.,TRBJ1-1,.,CASSVGGEAFF,TGTGCCAGCAGCGTTGGGGGGGAAGCTTTCTTT
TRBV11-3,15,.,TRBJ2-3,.,CASSSPWGKSDTQYF,TGTGCCAGCAGCTCCCCTTGGGGGAAATCAGATACGCAGTATTTT
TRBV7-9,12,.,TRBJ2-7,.,CASSLDHYEQYF,TGTGCCAGCAGCTTAGACCACTACGAGCAGTACTTC
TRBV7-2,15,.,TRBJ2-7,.,CASSPFANREYEQYF,TGTGCCAGCAGCCCTTTTGCGAACAGGGAGTACGAGCAGTACTTC